A selection of T cell receptor beta chains follows, all from one sample in a study of blood T cell repertoires in COVID-19. Generated by immunoSEQ multiplex PCR, the TCRdb table keeps only in-frame clones and is missing some. The sample has a few hundred thousand clones; roughly nine tenths are singletons. The sequenced sample consisted of peripheral blood. The receptors derive from an older woman with COVID-19, enrolled during active disease. CDR3s include the opening cysteine and the closing phenylalanine or tryptophan. Fields, in order: clone size, D gene, J gene, V gene, CDR3 protein, CDR3 DNA. A D gene is named only where the DNA matches it firmly. Only some rows state a clone size, as once, few, many or a class for expanded clones.

- | - | TRBJ2-5 | TRBV5-6 | CASAPDTLGIQTQYF | TGTGCCAGCGCCCCGGACACCTTAGGCATACAGACCCAGTACTTC
few | - | TRBJ1-3 | TRBV9 | CASSGHGTKAGNTIYF | TGTGCCAGCAGCGGCCACGGGACAAAGGCTGGAAACACCATATATTTT
- | TRBD2 | TRBJ2-5 | TRBV19 | CASSPRLAGPETQYF | TGTGCCAGTAGTCCCCGACTAGCGGGGCCGGAGACCCAGTACTTC
- | TRBD1 | TRBJ1-4 | TRBV18 | CASSLTGTGKEKLFF | TGTGCCAGCTCACTCACCGGGACAGGGAAAGAAAAACTGTTTTTT
- | - | TRBJ2-4 | TRBV5-4 | CASSPQSGALAKNIQYF | TGTGCCAGCAGCCCCCAAAGTGGGGCACTAGCCAAAAACATTCAGTACTTC
few | - | TRBJ1-5 | TRBV3-1/TRBV3-2 | CASSLSTGNQPQHF | TGTGCCAGCAGCCTTTCGACTGGGAATCAGCCCCAGCATTTT
- | TRBD1 | TRBJ1-5 | TRBV6-5 | CASSKDRGQPQHF | TGTGCCAGCAGCAAGGACAGGGGCCAGCCCCAGCATTTT
- | - | TRBJ1-2 | TRBV20-1 | CSGQTNYGYTF | TGCAGTGGGCAAACTAACTATGGCTACACCTTC
- | - | TRBJ1-1 | TRBV6-1 | CASSEGGMNTEAFF | TGTGCCAGCAGTGAAGGCGGGATGAACACTGAAGCTTTCTTT
- | TRBD1 | TRBJ2-6 | TRBV5-6 | CASSLRQGIRANVLTF | TGTGCCAGCAGCCTTCGACAGGGAATAAGGGCCAACGTCCTGACTTTC
- | - | TRBJ2-7 | TRBV7-9 | CASSLDEGVQYF | TGTGCCAGCAGCTTAGATGAGGGCGTGCAGTACTTC
once | - | TRBJ1-6 | TRBV7-2 | CASSQLGHSLHF | TGTGCCAGCAGTCAACTGGGACATTCCCTCCACTTT
- | - | TRBJ1-5 | TRBV28 | CASRNSMGGGAEAQHF | TGTGCCAGCCGCAATTCGATGGGTGGGGGCGCGGAAGCCCAGCATTTT
- | - | TRBJ2-1 | TRBV5-1 | CASDTGNHNEQFF | TGCGCCAGCGATACGGGGAATCACAATGAGCAGTTCTTC
- | - | TRBJ2-5 | TRBV2 | CASSRQGETQYF | TGTGCCAGCAGTCGGCAGGGAGAGACCCAGTACTTC